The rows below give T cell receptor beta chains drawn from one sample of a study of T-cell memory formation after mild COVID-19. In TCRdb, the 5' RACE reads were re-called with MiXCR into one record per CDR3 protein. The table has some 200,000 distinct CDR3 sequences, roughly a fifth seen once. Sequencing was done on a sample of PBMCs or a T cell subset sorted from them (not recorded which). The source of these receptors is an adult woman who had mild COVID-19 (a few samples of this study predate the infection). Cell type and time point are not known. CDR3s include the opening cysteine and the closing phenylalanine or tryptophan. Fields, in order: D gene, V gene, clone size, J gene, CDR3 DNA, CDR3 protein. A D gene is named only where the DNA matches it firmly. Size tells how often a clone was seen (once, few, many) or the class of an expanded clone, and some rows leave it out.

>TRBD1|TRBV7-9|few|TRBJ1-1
TGTGCCAGCAGCTTGGACAGGGGTCCTGAAGCTTTCTTT
CASSLDRGPEAFF
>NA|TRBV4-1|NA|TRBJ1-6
TGCGCCAGCAGCCAAGCAGCGGAGGGTGGATCACCCCTCCACTTT
CASSQAAEGGSPLHF
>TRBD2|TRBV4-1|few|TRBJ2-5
TGCGCCAGCAGCCAGAGACCGGGACTAGCTAAAGAGACCCAGTACTTC
CASSQRPGLAKETQYF
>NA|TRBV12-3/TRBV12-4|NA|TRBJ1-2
TGTGCCAGCAGTTTAGATGGAGGGCCTAACTATGGCTACACCTTC
CASSLDGGPNYGYTF
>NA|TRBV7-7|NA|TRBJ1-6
TGTGCCAGCAGCCCGGGGCTACCTAATTCACCCCTCCACTTT
CASSPGLPNSPLHF
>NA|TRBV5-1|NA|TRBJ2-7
TGCGCCAGCAGCTTGGGTGGCAGGGATGAGCAGTACTTC
CASSLGGRDEQYF
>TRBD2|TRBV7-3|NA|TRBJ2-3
TGTGCCAGCAGCCCTGGACTAGCGGGGGGGTCAGATACGCAGTATTTT
CASSPGLAGGSDTQYF
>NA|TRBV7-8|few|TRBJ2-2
TGTGCCAGCAGCTTGTACGGGGGCACCGGGGAGCTGTTTTTT
CASSLYGGTGELFF
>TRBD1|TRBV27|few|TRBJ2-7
TGTGCCAGCAGTCCCCGGACAGGGAGGTTCTACGAGCAGTACTTC
CASSPRTGRFYEQYF
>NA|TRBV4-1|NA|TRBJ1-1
TGCGCCAGCAGCCCTACACGTCAGAGGAACACTGAAGCTTTCTTT
CASSPTRQRNTEAFF
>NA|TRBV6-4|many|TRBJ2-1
TGTGCCAGCAGTGACTCGGGGGGCGATTACAATGAGCAGTTCTTC
CASSDSGGDYNEQFF
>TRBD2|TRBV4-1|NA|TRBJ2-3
TGCGCCAGCAGCCGAACGGGACTAGCGGGGGGCACAGATACGCAGTATTTT
CASSRTGLAGGTDTQYF
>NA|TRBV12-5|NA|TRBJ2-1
TGTGCTAGTGGTTTGGTACCGGGGCATGAGCAGTTCTTC
CASGLVPGHEQFF
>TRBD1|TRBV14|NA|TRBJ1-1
TGTGCCAGCAGCATCTACAGGGGGACTGAAGCTTTCTTT
CASSIYRGTEAFF
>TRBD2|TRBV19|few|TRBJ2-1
TGTGCCAGTAGTATAGGCGGGGGAGCTGTTAATGAGCAGTTCTTC
CASSIGGGAVNEQFF
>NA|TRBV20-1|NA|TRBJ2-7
TGCAGTGCTAGAGACGAGGGAATCTCCCACGAGCAGTACTTC
CSARDEGISHEQYF
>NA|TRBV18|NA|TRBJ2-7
TGTGCCAGCTCACCACGAGGGACTCCAAGCTCCTACGAGCAGTACTTC
CASSPRGTPSSYEQYF
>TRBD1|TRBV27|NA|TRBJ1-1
TGTGCCAGCAGTCCGACAGGGACCGGGACTGAAGCTTTCTTT
CASSPTGTGTEAFF
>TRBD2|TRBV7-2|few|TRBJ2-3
TGTGCCAGCAGCTTATGGCTAGCGGGATACGTTCCTAGCACAGATACGCAGTATTTT
CASSLWLAGYVPSTDTQYF
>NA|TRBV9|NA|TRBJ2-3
TGTGCCAGCAGCGTAGATGGTGTTAGCACAGATACGCAGTATTTT
CASSVDGVSTDTQYF
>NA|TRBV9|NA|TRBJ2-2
TGTGCCAGCAGCACCGAGGGGGCCGGGGAGCTGTTTTTT
CASSTEGAGELFF
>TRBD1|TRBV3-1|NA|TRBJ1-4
TGTGCCAGCAGCCAAGCCAGGGACAGGAGTGAAAAACTGTTTTTT
CASSQARDRSEKLFF
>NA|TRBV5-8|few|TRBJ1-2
TGTGCCAGCAGCTTGCGAGGTCGAGCTAACTATGGCTACACCTTC
CASSLRGRANYGYTF
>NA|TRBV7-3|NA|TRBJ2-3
TGTGCCAGCAGCCCAGAGTCGGCACGACGAAGCACAGATACGCAGTATTTT
CASSPESARRSTDTQYF
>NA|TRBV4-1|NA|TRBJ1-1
TGCGCCAGCAGCCAAGATACGTCGAATGAAGCTTTCTTT
CASSQDTSNEAFF
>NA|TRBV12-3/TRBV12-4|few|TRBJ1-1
TGTGCCAGCAGTTTCAGGCGGTTTGAAGCTTTCTTT
CASSFRRFEAFF
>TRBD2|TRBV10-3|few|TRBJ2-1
TGTGCCATCAGTGAGGGGCCAAGCGGGGGTCACAATGAGCAGTTCTTC
CAISEGPSGGHNEQFF
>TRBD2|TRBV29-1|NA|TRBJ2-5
TGCAGCGTTGCGGGGGGAGGAGAGACCCAGTACTTC
CSVAGGGETQYF
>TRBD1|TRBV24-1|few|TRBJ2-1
TGTGCCACGAGACAGGGGGTACTCAATGAGCAGTTCTTC
CATRQGVLNEQFF
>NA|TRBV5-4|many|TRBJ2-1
TGTGCCAGCAGCTGGGGGGACAATGAGCAGTTCTTC
CASSWGDNEQFF
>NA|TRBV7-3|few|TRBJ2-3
TGTGCCAGCAGCCCGGGGATCACCCTTAGCACAGATACGCAGTATTTT
CASSPGITLSTDTQYF
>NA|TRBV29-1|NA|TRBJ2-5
TGCAGCGTTGAGGGGAATGGAGAGACCCAGTACTTC
CSVEGNGETQYF
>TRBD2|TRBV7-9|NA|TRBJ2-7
TGTGCCAGCAGCTCGGGGGTAGCTAGCGGGAGTGGCACCTACGAGCAGTACTTC
CASSSGVASGSGTYEQYF
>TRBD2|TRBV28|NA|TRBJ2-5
TGTGCCAGCAGTTTTTGGGCTAGCGGGAGTCAAGAGACCCAGTACTTC
CASSFWASGSQETQYF
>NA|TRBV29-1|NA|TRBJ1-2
TGCAGCGTTGAAGAGGGCAGGGAATTAACTAACTATGGCTACACCTTC
CSVEEGRELTNYGYTF
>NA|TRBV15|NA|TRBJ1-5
TGTGCCACCAGCAGGCAGAGACAGTACAATCAGCCCCAGCATTTT
CATSRQRQYNQPQHF
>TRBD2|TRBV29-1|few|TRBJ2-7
TGCAGCGTCGCAGAGGGACTAGCCTACGAGCAGTACTTC
CSVAEGLAYEQYF
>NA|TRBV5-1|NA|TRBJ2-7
TGCGCCAGCAGCTTTCTGAGCGGACACTCCTACGAGCAGTACTTC
CASSFLSGHSYEQYF
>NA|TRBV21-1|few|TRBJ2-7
TGTGCCAGCAGCAAAGAGGGATCCTACGAGCAGTACTTC
CASSKEGSYEQYF
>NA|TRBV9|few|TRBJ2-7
TGTGCCAGCAGCGTAGATGGACAGAACTACGAGCAGTACTTC
CASSVDGQNYEQYF
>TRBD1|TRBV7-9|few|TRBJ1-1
TGTGCCAGCAGCGGAATTGTCCAGGGGGCAGGAGCTGAAGCTTTCTTT
CASSGIVQGAGAEAFF
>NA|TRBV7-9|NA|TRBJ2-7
TGTGCCAGCAGCTTAGAGGGCCTGACCGGGGTTCACAACGAGCAGTACTTC
CASSLEGLTGVHNEQYF
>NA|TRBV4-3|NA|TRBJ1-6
TGCGCCAGCAGCCAAGGCTCGGGGACGCGTTCACCCCTCCACTTT
CASSQGSGTRSPLHF
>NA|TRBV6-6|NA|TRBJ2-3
TGTGCCAGCAGTCCAACTACAGGGGAGGGCACAGATACGCAGTATTTT
CASSPTTGEGTDTQYF
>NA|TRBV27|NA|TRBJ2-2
TGTGCCAGCAGTCCTGAATACACCGGGGAGCTGTTTTTT
CASSPEYTGELFF
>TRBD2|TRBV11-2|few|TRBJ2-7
TGTGCCAGCAGCTCATTAGCGGGGGGGGCAGACGAGCAGTACTTC
CASSSLAGGADEQYF